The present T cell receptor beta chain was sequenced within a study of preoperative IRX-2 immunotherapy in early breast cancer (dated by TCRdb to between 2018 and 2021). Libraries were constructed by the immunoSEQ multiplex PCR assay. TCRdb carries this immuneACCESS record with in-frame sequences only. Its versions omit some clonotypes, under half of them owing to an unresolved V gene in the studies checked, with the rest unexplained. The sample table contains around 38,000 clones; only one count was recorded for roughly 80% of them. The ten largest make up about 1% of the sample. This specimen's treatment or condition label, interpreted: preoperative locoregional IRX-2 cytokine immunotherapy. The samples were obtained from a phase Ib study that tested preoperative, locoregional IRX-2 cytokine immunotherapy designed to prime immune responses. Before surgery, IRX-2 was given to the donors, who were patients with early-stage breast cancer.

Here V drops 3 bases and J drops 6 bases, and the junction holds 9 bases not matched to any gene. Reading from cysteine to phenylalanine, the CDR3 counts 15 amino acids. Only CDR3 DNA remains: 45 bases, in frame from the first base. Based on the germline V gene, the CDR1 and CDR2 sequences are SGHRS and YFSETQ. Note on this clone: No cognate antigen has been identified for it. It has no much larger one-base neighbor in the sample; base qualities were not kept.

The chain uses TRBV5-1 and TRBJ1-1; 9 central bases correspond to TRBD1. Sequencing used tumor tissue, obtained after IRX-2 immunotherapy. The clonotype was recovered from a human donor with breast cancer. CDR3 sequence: CASSWTGERNAEAFF. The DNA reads TGCGCCAGCAGCTGGACAGGGGAAAGGAATGCTGAAGCTTTCTTT.